This TCR beta chain was identified in a study of CD8+ T cells in alopecia areata. At the level of the study: Patients in the treated group were given tofacitinib by mouth, 5 to 10 mg twice a day.

Germline CDR1 is SEHNR and CDR2 is FQNEAQ (reference sequence). The CDR3 is 14 residues long. With 7 bases clipped from V and 4 bases from J, the junction kept 6 bases outside the gene matches. TCR sequencing used cDNA made by reverse transcription of extracted RNA. The method was immunoSEQ multiplex PCR; TCRdb's version includes in-frame clones alone and lacks a portion of them. The sample consists of some 220,000 clones, less than 75% of them appearing once. Notes on this clone: The antigen is unknown.

Noted treatment: oral pan-JAK inhibitor, 5-10 mg twice daily. The study team obtained lesional scalp punch biopsies and peripheral blood from alopecia areata patients. Regarding the study as a whole: More clonal than normal scalp was lesional scalp, particularly alopecia totalis/universalis. Whereas mice showed it more clearly, TCR sharing across patients was murkier, possibly because of HLA.

The TCR sequence derives from a human donor with alopecia areata. The chain has TRBV7-9 and TRBJ2-2; 7 bases are shared with TRBD2. The sequencing here drew on CD4+ T cells sorted from blood, taken at week 4, from a patient treated with tofacitinib. CDR3 coding DNA: TGTGCCAGCAACGAGCGGGGTGGCACCGGGGAGCTGTTTTTT. Residues: CASNERGGTGELFF.